This is a list of T cell receptor beta chains from one sample in a study of siplizumab effects on memory and regulatory T cells. The method was immunoSEQ multiplex PCR; TCRdb's version includes in-frame clones alone and lacks a portion of them. The sample contains 45,000 to 60,000 clones, roughly 87% of which appear only once. Sequencing was carried out using naive CD8+ T cells sorted from blood. These receptor sequences come from a human donor in good health. The CDR3 runs from the conserved cysteine through the conserved F or W. A D gene is named only where the DNA matches it firmly. The size of a clone is reported for some rows only, either as once, few or many, or as a class for expanded clones.

>17|TRBJ2-7|TRBV5-6|TRBD1|-
TGTGCCAGCAGCTTAGAGGGACAGGGGGCTGGGATCTACGAGCAGTACTTC
CASSLEGQGAGIYEQYF
>14|TRBJ2-3|TRBV9|-|-
TGTGCCAGCAGCGTAGTCAGGCACACAGATACGCAGTATTTT
CASSVVRHTDTQYF
>19|TRBJ1-6|TRBV6-1|TRBD1|-
TGTGCCAGCAGTGAAGTAGGGACAGGGGGCGCGAGAAGTAATTCACCCCTCCACTTT
CASSEVGTGGARSNSPLHF
>13|TRBJ2-3|TRBV27|TRBD1|-
TGTGCCAGCAGATTAACAGGGGCAGATACGCAGTATTTT
CASRLTGADTQYF
>13|TRBJ1-1|TRBV18|-|-
TGTGCCAGCTCACCACCCTGGGACACTGAAGCTTTCTTT
CASSPPWDTEAFF
>13|TRBJ1-2|TRBV7-8|-|few
TGTGCCAGCAGCTTAGCAGGGGGTAACGGCTACACCTTC
CASSLAGGNGYTF
>15|TRBJ2-1|TRBV9|TRBD2|-
TGTGCCAGCAGCGACAGTTCGGGAGCGGGAGCTGAGCAGTTCTTC
CASSDSSGAGAEQFF
>16|TRBJ2-2|TRBV5-4|-|once
TGTGCCAGCAGCTTGGGGATAACAGGGTTTTCCGGGGAGCTGTTTTTT
CASSLGITGFSGELFF
>15|TRBJ2-2|TRBV27|-|-
TGTGCCAGCAGTTTTGGCTCTTCGGCTGGCGGGGAGCTGTTTTTT
CASSFGSSAGGELFF
>16|TRBJ2-1|TRBV19|-|-
TGTGCCAGTAGTATTTCCGCCGGGAGCTCCTACAATGAGCAGTTCTTC
CASSISAGSSYNEQFF
>15|TRBJ2-3|TRBV19|-|-
TGTGCCAGTAGTATTGCCGGGGGAGGAACAGATACGCAGTATTTT
CASSIAGGGTDTQYF
>16|TRBJ1-5|TRBV19|-|-
TGTGCCAGTAGTATCCAAGGACACCATAGCAATCAGCCCCAGCATTTT
CASSIQGHHSNQPQHF
>15|TRBJ2-7|TRBV6-1|TRBD2|once
TGTGCCAGCAGCGACTTAGCGGGAGGGATCTACGAGCAGTACTTC
CASSDLAGGIYEQYF
>18|TRBJ1-2|TRBV19|TRBD1|once
TGTGCCAGTAGAGCCTCCCACCTGGAGACAGGGGCGGACTATGGCTACACCTTC
CASRASHLETGADYGYTF
>16|TRBJ2-1|TRBV6-6|TRBD2|-
TGTGCCAGCAGTTACTCGAGCCTAGCGGGAGCCAATGAGCAGTTCTTC
CASSYSSLAGANEQFF
>15|TRBJ1-2|TRBV19|-|few
TGTGCCAGTACCTTTAGGACGGGGCCAGGCTATGGCTACACCTTC
CASTFRTGPGYGYTF
>13|TRBJ2-5|TRBV7-3|-|-
TGTGCCAGCAGCTTATGGGGACATGAGACCCAGTACTTC
CASSLWGHETQYF
>12|TRBJ2-7|TRBV30|-|-
TGTGCCTGGAGTGTTCTAGGGCGTGAGCAGTACTTC
CAWSVLGREQYF
>14|TRBJ2-1|TRBV5-4|TRBD1|-
TGTGCCAGCAGCTTCGGGACAGGTGAGGATGAGCAGTTCTTC
CASSFGTGEDEQFF
>12|TRBJ2-7|TRBV29-1|-|-
TGCAGTGCCGGGAGTACTGTCTACGAGCAGTACTTC
CSAGSTVYEQYF
>15|TRBJ1-6|TRBV4-1|-|once
TGCGCCAGCAGCCACTTCCGGGACGGAGATTCACCCCTCCACTTT
CASSHFRDGDSPLHF
>14|TRBJ1-5|TRBV27|-|-
TGTGCCAGCAGCCTTTTTGGGGGCAATCAGCCCCAGCATTTT
CASSLFGGNQPQHF
>17|TRBJ2-1|TRBV14|-|-
TGTGCCAGCAGCCTGTCCTTCCGGATTAGCTCCTACAATGAGCAGTTCTTC
CASSLSFRISSYNEQFF
>15|TRBJ2-1|TRBV27|-|-
TGTGCCAGCAAAACATTCCCTACAGGGTACAATGAGCAGTTCTTC
CASKTFPTGYNEQFF
>13|TRBJ2-1|TRBV5-1|-|-
TGCGCCAGCAGCTTGGCAGTCTCGCCTGAGCAGTTCTTC
CASSLAVSPEQFF
>12|TRBJ2-7|TRBV27|-|-
TGTGCCAGCGGCCAGGTCTCCTACGAGCAGTACTTC
CASGQVSYEQYF
>16|TRBJ1-2|TRBV5-1|-|-
TGCGCCAGCAGCTTGGATAGGGACATGCCTAACTATGGCTACACCTTC
CASSLDRDMPNYGYTF
>17|TRBJ2-1|TRBV15|TRBD2|-
TGTGCCACCAGCAGACCGGGACTAGCGGGAGGGTCCAATGAGCAGTTCTTC
CATSRPGLAGGSNEQFF
>16|TRBJ2-3|TRBV9|-|-
TGTGCCAGCAGCGTTTGGGGGGAGAGTCGTACAGATACGCAGTATTTT
CASSVWGESRTDTQYF
>19|TRBJ2-5|TRBV7-9|-|-
TGTGCCAGCAGCTTAGAGTCTAGCCGTACCAATACCAGAGAAGAGACCCAGTACTTC
CASSLESSRTNTREETQYF
>16|TRBJ2-1|TRBV4-1|-|-
TGCGCCAGCAGCCAAAGTGGGGGCCGCTCCTACAATGAGCAGTTCTTC
CASSQSGGRSYNEQFF
>14|TRBJ2-7|TRBV6-5|-|few
TGTGCCAGCAGTTACGCGATAGCCATTGGGGAGCAGTACTTC
CASSYAIAIGEQYF
>14|TRBJ1-2|TRBV19|TRBD1|-
TGTGCCAGTAGTGGACAGGGGGTTTGGTATGGCTACACCTTC
CASSGQGVWYGYTF
>21|TRBJ2-3|TRBV21-1|-|-
TGTGCCAGCAGCCCCCAGGGCGGGGGGATCGGACTAGCGGGGCTGACAGATACGCAGTATTTT
CASSPQGGGIGLAGLTDTQYF
>13|TRBJ2-4|TRBV5-6|-|-
TGTGCCAGCAGCTTGGGGGCCAAAAACATTCAGTACTTC
CASSLGAKNIQYF
>17|TRBJ2-2|TRBV11-1|-|once
TGTGCCAGCAGCTTAGGAACGGTGCGGTGGGACACCGGGGAGCTGTTTTTT
CASSLGTVRWDTGELFF
>18|TRBJ2-2|TRBV7-6|-|-
TGTGCCAGCAGCTTACTAGGGTTGAGGCGGGAGAACACCGGGGAGCTGTTTTTT
CASSLLGLRRENTGELFF
>16|TRBJ2-3|TRBV5-1|-|-
TGCGCCAGCAGCTTGGTTAGGGGGGATGGTCGAGATACGCAGTATTTT
CASSLVRGDGRDTQYF
>14|TRBJ1-5|TRBV19|-|-
TGTGCCAGTAGTTTCGGGACGGCCCCTCAGCCCCAGCATTTT
CASSFGTAPQPQHF
>16|TRBJ2-4|TRBV15|TRBD1|-
TGTGCCACCAGCAGACCCGGGACAGAGACCAAAAACATTCAGTACTTC
CATSRPGTETKNIQYF
>16|TRBJ1-6|TRBV19|-|few
TGTGCCAGTACCCCATTTGCGTTTGGGGCTTGGTCACCCCTCCACTTT
CASTPFAFGAWSPLHF
>18|TRBJ2-3|TRBV29-1|TRBD1|once
TGCAGCGTGGCCGGACCGGGACAGGGTGTCTTGCATCCAGATACGCAGTATTTT
CSVAGPGQGVLHPDTQYF